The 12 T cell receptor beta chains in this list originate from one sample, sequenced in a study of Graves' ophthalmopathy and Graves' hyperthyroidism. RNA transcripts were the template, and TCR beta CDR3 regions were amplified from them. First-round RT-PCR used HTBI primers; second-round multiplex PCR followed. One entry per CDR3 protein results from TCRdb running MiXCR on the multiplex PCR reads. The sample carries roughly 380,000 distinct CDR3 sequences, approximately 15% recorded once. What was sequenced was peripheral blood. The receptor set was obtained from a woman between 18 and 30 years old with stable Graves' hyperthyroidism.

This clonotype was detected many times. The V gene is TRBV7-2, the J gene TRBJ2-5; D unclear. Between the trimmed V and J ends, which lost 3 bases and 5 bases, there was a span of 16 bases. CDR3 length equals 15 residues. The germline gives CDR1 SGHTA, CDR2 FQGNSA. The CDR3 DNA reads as TGTGCCAGCAGCTTGGCGACGACCCCGCGGGAGACCCAGTACTTC. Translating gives CASSLATTPRETQYF.

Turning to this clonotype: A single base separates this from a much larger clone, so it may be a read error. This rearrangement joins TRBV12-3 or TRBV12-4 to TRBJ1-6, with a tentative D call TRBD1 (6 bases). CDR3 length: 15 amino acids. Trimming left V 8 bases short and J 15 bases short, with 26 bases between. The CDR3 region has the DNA TGTGCCAGCGGACTATTTGGGGGCCGGGAGGCACACCTCCACTTT. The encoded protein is CASGLFGGREAHLHF.

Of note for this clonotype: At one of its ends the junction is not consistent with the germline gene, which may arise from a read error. CDR3 protein: CASIQDRDGQETRYF. The CDR3, as DNA: TGCGCCAGCATCCAAGATCGCGACGGCCAAGAGACCCGGTACTTC. The chain is built from TRBV4-1 and TRBJ2-5; D is uncertain. From germline, CDR1 is MGHRA and CDR2 YSYEKL. CDR3 size: 15 residues.

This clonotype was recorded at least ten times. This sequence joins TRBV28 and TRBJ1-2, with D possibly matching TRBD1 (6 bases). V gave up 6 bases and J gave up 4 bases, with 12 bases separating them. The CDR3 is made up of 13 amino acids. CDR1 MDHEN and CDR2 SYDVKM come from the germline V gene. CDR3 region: CASRPGRGYGYTF. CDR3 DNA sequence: TGTGCCAGCAGGCCGGGCAGGGGCTATGGCTACACCTTC.

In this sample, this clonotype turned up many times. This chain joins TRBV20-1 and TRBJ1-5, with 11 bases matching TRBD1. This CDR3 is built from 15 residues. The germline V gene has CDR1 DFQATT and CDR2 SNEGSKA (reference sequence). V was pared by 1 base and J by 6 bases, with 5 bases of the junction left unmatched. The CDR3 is CSARGGQGARQPQHF. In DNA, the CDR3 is TGCAGTGCTAGAGGCGGACAGGGGGCGCGTCAGCCCCAGCATTTT.

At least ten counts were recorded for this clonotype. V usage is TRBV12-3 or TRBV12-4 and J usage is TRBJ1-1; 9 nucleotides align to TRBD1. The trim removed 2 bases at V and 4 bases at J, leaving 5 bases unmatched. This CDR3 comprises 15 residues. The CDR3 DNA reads TGTGCCAGCAGTTTATTTTGGGACAGGGCCACTGAAGCTTTCTTT. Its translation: CASSLFWDRATEAFF.

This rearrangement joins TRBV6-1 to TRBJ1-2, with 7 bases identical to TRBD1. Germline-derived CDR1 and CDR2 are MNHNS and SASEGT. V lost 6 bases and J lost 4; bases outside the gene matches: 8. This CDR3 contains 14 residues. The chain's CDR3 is CASSPGQQPYGYTF. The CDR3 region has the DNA TGTGCCAGCAGCCCGGGACAGCAACCCTATGGCTACACCTTC.

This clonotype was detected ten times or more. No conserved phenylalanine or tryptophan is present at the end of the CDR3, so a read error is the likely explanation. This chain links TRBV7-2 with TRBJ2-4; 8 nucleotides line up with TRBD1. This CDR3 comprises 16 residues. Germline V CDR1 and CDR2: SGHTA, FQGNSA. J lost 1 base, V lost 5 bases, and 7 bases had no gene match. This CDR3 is CASSPTTGDAKNIQYS. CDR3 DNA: TGTGCCAGCAGCCCCACGACAGGGGATGCCAAAAACATTCAGTACTCC.

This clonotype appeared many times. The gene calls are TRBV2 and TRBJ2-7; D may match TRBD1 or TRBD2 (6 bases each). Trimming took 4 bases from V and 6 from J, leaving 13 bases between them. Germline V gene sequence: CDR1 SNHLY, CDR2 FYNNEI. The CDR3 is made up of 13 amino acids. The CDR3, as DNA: TGTGCCAGCAGTGTGGAGGGGGTTAGCGAGCAGTACTTC. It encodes CASSVEGVSEQYF.

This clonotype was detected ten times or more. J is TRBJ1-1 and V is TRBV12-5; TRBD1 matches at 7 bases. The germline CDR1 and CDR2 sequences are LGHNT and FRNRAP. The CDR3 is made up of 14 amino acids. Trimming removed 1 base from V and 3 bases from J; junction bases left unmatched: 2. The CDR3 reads CASGLGTGYTEAFF. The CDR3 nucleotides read TGTGCTAGTGGTTTGGGGACAGGATACACTGAAGCTTTCTTT.

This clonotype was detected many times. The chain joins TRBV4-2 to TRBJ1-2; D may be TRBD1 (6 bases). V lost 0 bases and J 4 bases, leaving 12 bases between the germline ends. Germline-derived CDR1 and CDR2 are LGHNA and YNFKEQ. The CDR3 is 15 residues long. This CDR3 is CASSQDSQGTYGYTF. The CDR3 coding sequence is TGTGCCAGCAGCCAAGATTCCCAGGGGACCTATGGCTACACCTTC.

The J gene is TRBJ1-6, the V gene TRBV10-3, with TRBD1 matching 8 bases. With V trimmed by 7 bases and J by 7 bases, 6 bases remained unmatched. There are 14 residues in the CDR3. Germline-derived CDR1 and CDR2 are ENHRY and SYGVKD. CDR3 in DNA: TGTGCCATCACCGCGACAGGGGCGAATTCACCCCTCCACTTT. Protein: CAITATGANSPLHF.